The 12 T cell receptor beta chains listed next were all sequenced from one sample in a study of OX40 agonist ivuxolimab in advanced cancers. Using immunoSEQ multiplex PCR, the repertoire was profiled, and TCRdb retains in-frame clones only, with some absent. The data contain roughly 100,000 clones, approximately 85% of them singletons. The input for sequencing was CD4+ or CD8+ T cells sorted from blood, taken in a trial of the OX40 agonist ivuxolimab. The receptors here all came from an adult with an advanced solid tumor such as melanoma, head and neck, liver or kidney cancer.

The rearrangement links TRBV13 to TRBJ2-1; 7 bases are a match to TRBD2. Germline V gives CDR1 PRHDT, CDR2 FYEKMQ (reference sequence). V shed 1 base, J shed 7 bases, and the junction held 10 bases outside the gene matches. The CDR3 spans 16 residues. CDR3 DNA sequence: TGTGCCAGCAGCTTAGAGGGCGGGAGTCTAAATAATGAGCAGTTCTTC. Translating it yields CASSLEGGSLNNEQFF.

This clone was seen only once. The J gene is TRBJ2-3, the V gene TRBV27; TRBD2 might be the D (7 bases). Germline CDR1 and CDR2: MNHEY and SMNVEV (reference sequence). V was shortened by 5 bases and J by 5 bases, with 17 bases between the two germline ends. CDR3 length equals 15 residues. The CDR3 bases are TGTGCCAGCAGTCCCCGGGGAGGGGGGCTAGATACGCAGTATTTT. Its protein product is CASSPRGGGLDTQYF.

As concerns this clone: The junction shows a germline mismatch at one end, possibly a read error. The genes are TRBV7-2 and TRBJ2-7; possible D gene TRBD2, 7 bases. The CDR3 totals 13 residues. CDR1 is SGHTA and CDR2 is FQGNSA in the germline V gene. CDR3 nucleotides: TGTGCCAGCAGCACCCCCGGGGGCGGGAGCCAGCACTTC. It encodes CASSTPGGGSQHF.

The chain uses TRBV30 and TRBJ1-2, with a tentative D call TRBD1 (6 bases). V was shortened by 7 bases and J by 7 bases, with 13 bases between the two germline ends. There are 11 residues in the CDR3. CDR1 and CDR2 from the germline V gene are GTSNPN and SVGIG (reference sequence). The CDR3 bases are TGTGCCTACAGAACAGGGCTTGGCTACACCTTC. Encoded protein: CAYRTGLGYTF. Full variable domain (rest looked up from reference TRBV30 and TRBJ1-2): SQTIHQWPATLVQPVGSPLSLECTVEGTSNPNLYWYRQAAGRGLQLLFYSVGIGQISSEVPQNLSASRPQDRQFILSSKKLLLSDSGFYLCAYRTGLGYTFGSGTRLTVV.

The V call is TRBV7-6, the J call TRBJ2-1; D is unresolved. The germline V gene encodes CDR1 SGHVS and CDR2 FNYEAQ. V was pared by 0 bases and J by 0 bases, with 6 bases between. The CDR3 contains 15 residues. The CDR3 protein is CASSLAGNSYNEQFF. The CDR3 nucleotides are TGTGCCAGCAGCTTAGCGGGTAACTCCTACAATGAGCAGTTCTTC.

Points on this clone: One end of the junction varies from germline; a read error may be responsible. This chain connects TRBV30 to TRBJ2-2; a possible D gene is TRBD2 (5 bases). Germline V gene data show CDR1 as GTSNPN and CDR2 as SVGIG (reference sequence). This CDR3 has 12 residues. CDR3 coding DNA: TGTGCCTGGAGTGTAGGGCACCGGGGAGCTGTTTTT. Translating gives CAWSVGHRGAVF.

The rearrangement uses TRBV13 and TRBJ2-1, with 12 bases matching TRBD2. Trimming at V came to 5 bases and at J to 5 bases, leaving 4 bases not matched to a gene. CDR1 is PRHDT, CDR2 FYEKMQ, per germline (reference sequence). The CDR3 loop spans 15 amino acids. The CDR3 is CASSLLAGGNNEQFF. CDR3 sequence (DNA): TGTGCCAGCAGCCTTCTAGCGGGAGGGAACAATGAGCAGTTCTTC.

CDR3 sequence (DNA): TGTGCCACCACCCGGCGAGTAAAAGACTACAATGAGCAGTTCTTC. It translates to CATTRRVKDYNEQFF. This chain uses TRBV15 with TRBJ2-1; D is ambiguous. Germline CDR1 reads LNHNV; CDR2 reads YYDKDF (reference sequence). The CDR3 is made up of 15 amino acids. V lost 7 bases to trimming and J lost 3 bases, with 16 bases between them.

The CDR3 loop is CASSYSPSSTRETQYF. The CDR3 bases are TGTGCCAGCAGTTACTCCCCAAGCAGCACCCGAGAGACCCAGTACTTC. The J gene is TRBJ2-5, the V gene TRBV6-5; D uncertain. Trimming removed 0 bases from V and 4 bases from J, with 15 bases in between. Germline-derived CDR1 and CDR2 are MNHEY and SVGAGI. There are 16 residues in the CDR3.

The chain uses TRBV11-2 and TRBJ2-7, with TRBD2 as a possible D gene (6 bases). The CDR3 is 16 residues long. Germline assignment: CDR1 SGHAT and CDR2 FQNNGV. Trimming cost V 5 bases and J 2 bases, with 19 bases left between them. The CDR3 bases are TGTGCCAGCAGCCTATCTAGAAGCGGGCAGACCTACGAGCAGTACTTC. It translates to CASSLSRSGQTYEQYF.

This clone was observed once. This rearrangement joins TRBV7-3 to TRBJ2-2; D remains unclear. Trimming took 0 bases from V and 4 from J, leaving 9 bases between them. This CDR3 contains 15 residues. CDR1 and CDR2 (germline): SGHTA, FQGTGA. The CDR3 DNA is TGTGCCAGCAGCTTAACACAGTCGTCCACCGGGGAGCTGTTTTTT. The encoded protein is CASSLTQSSTGELFF.

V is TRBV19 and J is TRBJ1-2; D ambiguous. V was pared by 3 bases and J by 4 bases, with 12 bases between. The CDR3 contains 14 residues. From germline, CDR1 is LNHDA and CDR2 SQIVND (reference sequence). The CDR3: CASSMGSESYGYTF. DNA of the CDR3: TGTGCCAGTAGTATGGGCAGCGAGAGCTATGGCTACACCTTC.